The source of this TCR beta chain is a study of blood T cell repertoires in COVID-19 (dated by TCRdb to 2018 to 2021). Describing the broader study: Samples covering the acute and convalescent phases of COVID-19 were provided by collaborators in the United States, Italy and Spain. The material from the prospective study consisted of cDNA or gDNA derived from T cells, B-cell-depleted T cells, or PBMCs. The dataset comprised deeply sampled blood TCRbeta repertoires from subjects exposed to, actively infected with, or recovered from COVID-19. The repertoires were released in a freely available public database meant as a resource for research on the immune response to SARS-CoV-2. Samples came from the ongoing ImmuneRACE study (first 160 participants) plus 1,254 subjects from 6 global collaborators. Sample metadata almost always included a de-identified subject ID, COVID-19 status, age in years and sex. Where available, HLA class I and class II types were obtained from metadata supplied by the sample provider rather than from assay-based typing. The research as a whole found: How much clinical and demographic metadata was included differed by source and by participant, and the metadata was provided uncurated.

Via the germline V gene (reference sequence), CDR1 is LNHDA and CDR2 SQIVND. Here V drops 6 bases and J drops 2 bases, and the junction holds 9 bases not matched to any gene. From the cysteine up to the phenylalanine, the CDR3 has a length of 17 residues. Only the CDR3 DNA stays, 51 bases, in frame from base 1. Each collaborating institution followed its own protocols to collect whole blood in K2EDTA tubes. Collaborator samples were shipped for TCRbeta analysis as frozen whole blood, isolated PBMCs, or DNA extracted from either sample type. This clone was observed a single time. The specificity of this receptor is unknown. One base away there is no much larger clone; base qualities are not given. TCRbeta CDR3 regions were amplified from genomic DNA by means of the immunoSEQ Assay, a bias-controlled multiplex PCR. As for how the authors treated the data: The number of nucleated cells in each sample was estimated by amplification of reference gene primers within the assay. Sequence reads were collapsed and filtered to measure the absolute abundance of every unique TCRbeta CDR3 rearrangement. Productive Simpson clonality was computed per sample as the square root of Simpson's diversity index over productive rearrangements. TCRdb mirrors the immuneACCESS table, restricted to in-frame sequences. Some clones are absent from its copies; in checked studies, under half trace to an unresolved V gene, and the reason for the others is unknown. The D gene and trimming were derived from the DNA, and the V and J assignments and clone size from that table. Present in this sample are 53,000 or so clones, approximately 90% of which were seen just once. Of the sample, 3% to 3.5% falls within the top ten clones.

The clonotype originates from a human donor in a cohort sampled during active COVID-19. This sequence uses TRBV19 and TRBJ2-2; TRBD1 fits 10 bases in the junction. Specimen: peripheral blood. The CDR3 has the sequence CASSDRGPSFNTGELFF. The nucleotides read TGTGCCAGTAGCGACAGGGGGCCCTCGTTTAACACCGGGGAGCTGTTTTTT.